Shown below are 25 T cell receptor beta chains from a single sample sequenced in a study of human T cells and chemical hapten exposure (dated by TCRdb to the early 2020s). The time point tag for this specimen amounts to: pre-sensitization, week 0. The treatment or condition label, as the study defines it: therapeutic diphenylcyclopropenone sensitization with weekly scalp DPC. The library was produced with RACE. Sequencing was carried out with a NextSeq 500. The public reads were quality trimmed at Q25 with fastp and then assembled into clones with MiXCR by TCRdb, keeping productive beta chains. Rows merge per CDR3 protein into single entries with the most common DNA and genes. Counted in this sample were approximately 400,000 distinct CDR3 sequences; approximately 5% of them appeared once. The ten largest account for just over 2.5% of the sample. The input for sequencing was whole blood, taken in connection with sensitization to the hapten diphenylcyclopropenone (DPC). Source of these receptors: a woman in her forties or fifties with alopecia areata. Some clones in this sample may be carry-over from other donors' samples.

This clonotype was counted at least ten times. The V and J genes are TRBV25-1 and TRBJ2-7; D may be TRBD1 (6 bases). Germline values: CDR1 MGHDK, CDR2 SYGVNS. V shed 9 bases and J shed 0 bases, with 12 bases lying between them. This CDR3 contains 13 residues. CDR3 nucleotides: TGTGCCAGTACAGGGTCCAGCTCCTACGAGCAGTACTTC. Translated: CASTGSSSYEQYF.

The gene calls are TRBV5-1 and TRBJ1-1; the match to TRBD1 covers 7 bases. The length of the CDR3 is 16 residues. V lost 9 bases and J lost 1; bases outside the gene matches: 15. In germline, CDR1 is SGHRS, CDR2 YFSETQ. CDR3 sequence: CAICTLWGQTNTEAFF. CDR3 in DNA: TGCGCCATCTGTACCTTATGGGGACAGACGAACACTGAAGCTTTCTTT.

Ten or more counts support this clonotype. The chain carries TRBV7-2 and TRBJ2-1; TRBD2 agrees at 13 bases. The CDR3 covers 15 residues. After removal of 3 bases from V and 7 bases from J, the junction contained 3 bases not matched to a gene. Germline values: CDR1 SGHTA, CDR2 FQGNSA. The CDR3: CASSFGTSGENEQFF. The CDR3 region has the DNA TGTGCCAGCAGCTTCGGGACTAGCGGGGAGAATGAGCAGTTCTTC.

This clonotype was counted ten times or more. This chain connects TRBV7-2 to TRBJ1-1; the D is unclear. The CDR3 length is 13 residues. V shed 0 bases and J shed 11 bases, with 13 bases lying between them. CDR1 is SGHTA and CDR2 is FQGNSA in the germline V gene. The CDR3: CASSLAYGPVAFF. The CDR3 DNA is TGTGCCAGCAGCTTAGCGTATGGCCCCGTGGCTTTCTTT.

This clonotype was detected a few times. The chain has TRBV27 and TRBJ1-2, with 7 bases lining up with TRBD1. Germline CDR1 reads MNHEY; CDR2 reads SMNVEV (reference sequence). The CDR3 has 15 residues. Trimming removed 3 bases from V and 6 bases from J; junction bases left unmatched: 10. CDR3 region: CASSLRGRLQDGYTF. In DNA, the CDR3 is TGTGCCAGCAGTTTGAGGGGGCGTCTCCAGGATGGCTACACCTTC.

The chain uses TRBV27 and TRBJ1-5, with D perhaps matching TRBD1 (6 bases). The germline V gene encodes CDR1 MNHEY and CDR2 SMNVEV (reference sequence). Between the trimmed V and J ends, which lost 2 bases and 3 bases, there was a span of 11 bases. There are 15 residues in the CDR3. The CDR3 spells CASSLEGGYNQPQHF. The DNA for the CDR3 is TGTGCCAGCAGTTTAGAGGGGGGCTACAATCAGCCCCAGCATTTT.

The chain couples TRBV4-3 to TRBJ1-2; tentative D call: TRBD1 (5 bases). V was cut by 3 bases and J by 2 bases, with 13 bases left in between. The CDR3 length is 15 residues. Germline CDR1 LGHNA, CDR2 YSLEER. CDR3 DNA sequence: TGCGCCAGCAGCCAGGCCCCGGGACCGAACTATGGCTACACCTTC. Its translation: CASSQAPGPNYGYTF.

This clonotype was counted ten times or more. The V gene is TRBV27, the J gene TRBJ2-1; D not certain. V gave up 6 bases and J gave up 0 bases, with 6 bases separating them. The CDR3 runs 13 residues. In germline, CDR1 is MNHEY, CDR2 SMNVEV (reference sequence). DNA of the CDR3: TGTGCCAGCAGCTTGAGCTCCTACAATGAGCAGTTCTTC. It encodes CASSLSSYNEQFF.

The CDR3 DNA is TGTGCCAGCAGCCCCCCCGGGCTAGCGGGAGGGCCTTCCTACAATGAGCAGTTCTTC. It specifies CASSPPGLAGGPSYNEQFF. The chain combines TRBV6-2 or TRBV6-3 with TRBJ2-1; 12 bases agree with TRBD2. Losses at the gene ends were 6 bases for V and 1 base for J; bases not matched to a gene: 13. The germline V gene has CDR1 MNHEY and CDR2 SVGEGT. This CDR3 region has 19 residues.

This clonotype was seen ten or more times. V and J are TRBV27 and TRBJ2-1; TRBD2 agrees at 8 bases. The germline V gene encodes CDR1 MNHEY and CDR2 SMNVEV (reference sequence). The CDR3 is 16 amino acids. Trimming removed 5 bases from V and 3 bases from J; junction bases left unmatched: 9. CDR3 residues: CASSLQSGRSYNEQFF. The CDR3 DNA reads as TGTGCCAGCAGTCTTCAAAGCGGGAGAAGCTACAATGAGCAGTTCTTC.

This clonotype turned up a few times. The chain links TRBV7-9 to TRBJ1-6; D may be TRBD1 (5 bases). V lost 5 bases and J 15 bases, leaving 14 bases between the germline ends. The V gene's germline CDR1 is SEHNR and CDR2 FQNEAQ (reference sequence). CDR3 length: 12 amino acids. As DNA, the CDR3 is TGTGCCAGCAGCACCCCGCCGGGACTCCTCCACTTT. It translates to CASSTPPGLLHF.

This clonotype has ten or more counts. CDR3 in amino acids: CASSYSRYNEQFF. Here the CDR3 DNA reads TGTGCCAGCAGTTACTCGCGGTACAATGAGCAGTTCTTC. The chain is built from TRBV6-2 or TRBV6-3 and TRBJ2-1; D remains unclear. Trimming took 0 bases from V and 4 from J, leaving 4 bases between them. The CDR3 totals 13 residues. The germline V gene has CDR1 MNHEY and CDR2 SVGEGT.

Many counts were recorded for this clonotype. This chain links TRBV20-1 with TRBJ2-3; D tentatively reads TRBD1 or TRBD2 (6 bases each). Trimming removed 0 bases at V and 3 bases at J, with 16 bases between. This CDR3 region has 16 residues. Germline V gene sequence: CDR1 DFQATT, CDR2 SNEGSKA (reference sequence). Here the CDR3 reads CSARDLYGGLTDTQYF. Here the CDR3 DNA reads TGCAGTGCTAGAGATCTTTATGGGGGGCTGACAGATACGCAGTATTTT.

This chain links TRBV6-5 with TRBJ1-6, with D tentatively TRBD1 (5 bases). Between the trimmed V and J ends, which lost 8 bases and 0 bases, there was a span of 11 bases. CDR3 length: 15 amino acids. Per germline, CDR1 MNHEY and CDR2 SVGAGI. This CDR3 is CASQGRSSYNSPLHF. The CDR3 region has the DNA TGTGCCAGCCAGGGACGGAGCTCCTATAATTCACCCCTCCACTTT.

In its sample, this clonotype was seen a few times. The chain recombines TRBV3-1 with TRBJ1-5, with D perhaps matching TRBD1 (6 bases). Germline assignment: CDR1 LGHDT and CDR2 YNNKEL (reference sequence). V was shortened by 1 base and J by 0 bases, with 10 bases between the two germline ends. CDR3 length: 16 amino acids. The CDR3, as DNA: TGTGCCAGCAGCCAAGGGACAGCATATAGCAATCAGCCCCAGCATTTT. The encoded protein is CASSQGTAYSNQPQHF.

The V call is TRBV20-1, the J call TRBJ1-6; a possible D gene is TRBD1 (6 bases). The germline V gene has CDR1 DFQATT and CDR2 SNEGSKA (reference sequence). Trimming took 4 bases from V and 4 from J, leaving 14 bases between them. The CDR3 extends over 15 amino acids. The CDR3 sequence: CSAIGTPNYNSPLHF. The CDR3 region has the DNA TGCAGTGCTATAGGGACACCAAATTATAATTCACCCCTCCACTTT.

This clonotype appeared many times. The rearrangement links TRBV7-9 to TRBJ2-1, with 9 nucleotides matching TRBD2. Per germline, CDR1 SEHNR and CDR2 FQNEAQ (reference sequence). The CDR3 length is 15 residues. After removal of 7 bases from V and 1 base from J, the junction contained 5 bases not matched to a gene. CDR3 region: CASTSSGRSYNEQFF. The DNA of the CDR3 is TGTGCCAGCACCTCCAGCGGGAGGTCCTACAATGAGCAGTTCTTC.

This clonotype was seen many times. The V gene is TRBV29-1, the J gene TRBJ2-2, with D maybe TRBD1 (5 bases). CDR3 length equals 12 residues. Germline CDR1 reads SQVTM; CDR2 reads ANQGSEA. Trimming stripped 6 bases from V and 5 bases from J, with 10 bases between. The chain's CDR3 is CSVIQDTGELFF. DNA for the CDR3: TGCAGCGTGATACAGGATACCGGGGAGCTGTTTTTT.

This clonotype has at least ten counts. J is TRBJ2-2 and V is TRBV20-1, with unresolved D. Germline V gives CDR1 DFQATT, CDR2 SNEGSKA (reference sequence). Between the trimmed V and J ends, which lost 0 bases and 7 bases, there was a span of 9 bases. The CDR3 covers 13 residues. This CDR3 reads CSARDPGGGELFF. For the CDR3, the DNA is TGCAGTGCTAGAGATCCTGGCGGCGGGGAGCTGTTTTTT.

The gene calls are TRBV11-3 and TRBJ2-1; 10 bases fit TRBD2. Germline V gene lookup returns CDR1 SGHNT and CDR2 YENEEA. The CDR3 sequence is 15 residues long. V lost 2 bases and J lost 5; bases outside the gene matches: 3. The CDR3 loop is CASSLSGRADNEQFF. The CDR3 DNA reads TGTGCCAGCAGCTTAAGCGGGAGGGCGGACAATGAGCAGTTCTTC.

This clonotype was seen a single time. This clone may be a read error of a much larger clone one base away. The conserved closing phenylalanine or tryptophan is absent in this CDR3, likely reflecting a read error. The chain has TRBV6-5 and TRBJ2-7; 7 bases agree with TRBD2. The germline CDR1 and CDR2 sequences are MNHEY and SVGAGI. The CDR3 has 13 residues. The junction had 4 bases not matched to a gene; V was cut back by 8 bases and J by 0 bases. The CDR3 sequence: CASGLADSYEQYS. CDR3 bases: TGTGCCAGCGGGCTAGCGGACTCCTACGAGCAGTACTCC.

This clonotype appeared a few times. This chain uses TRBV7-2 with TRBJ2-1; 11 bases agree with TRBD1. Trimming removed 0 bases from V and 8 bases from J; junction bases left unmatched: 6. The length of the CDR3 is 16 residues. CDR1 and CDR2 from the germline V gene are SGHTA and FQGNSA. The DNA of the CDR3 is TGTGCCAGCAGCTTAGCGCCTATGGGACAGGGGGATGAGCAGTTCTTC. Amino acid sequence: CASSLAPMGQGDEQFF.

In its sample, this clonotype was seen many times. The chain joins TRBV25-1 to TRBJ2-7, with TRBD2 matching over 7 bases. The germline V gene has CDR1 MGHDK and CDR2 SYGVNS. Trimming cost V 2 bases and J 0 bases; bases outside gene matches: 4. CDR3 length equals 15 residues. The CDR3 reads CASSEGGSLSYEQYF. CDR3 DNA sequence: TGTGCCAGCAGTGAAGGCGGGAGTCTCTCCTACGAGCAGTACTTC.

A few counts support this clonotype. This chain links TRBV9 with TRBJ1-2; TRBD1 aligns across 7 bases. The CDR3 totals 16 residues. V lost 8 bases and J lost 0; bases outside the gene matches: 13. Looked up from germline, CDR1 is SGDLS and CDR2 is YYNGEE. CDR3 DNA sequence: TGTGCCAGTACTACGGGACAGCCCTTTTCTAACTATGGCTACACCTTC. The encoded protein is CASTTGQPFSNYGYTF.

A few counts support this clonotype. The chain recombines TRBV15 with TRBJ1-5; perhaps TRBD1 as D (5 bases). The CDR3 runs to 14 residues. V lost 5 bases and J lost 6, with 14 bases in between. The V gene's germline CDR1 is LNHNV and CDR2 YYDKDF (reference sequence). CDR3 residues: CATSGGGWGQPQHF. CDR3 sequence (DNA): TGTGCCACCAGCGGTGGGGGTTGGGGTCAGCCCCAGCATTTT.